This T cell receptor (beta chain) is from a study of graft-versus-host responses after intestinal transplantation. Across the whole study: Transplant types were multivisceral, liver-intestinal, or isolated intestinal. Anti-thymocyte globulin induction, then tacrolimus and steroids for two to four years, went to all recipients. Study-level points and caveats: Recipient marrow showed GvH clones, some seen first in ileum or blood.

Profiling relied on immunoSEQ multiplex PCR, and the TCRdb table lists in-frame clones only, not all of them. The sample holds about 97,000 clones; 90% are singletons and the top ten take around 16%. This clone was detected a few times. Antigen unknown. Germline trimming cut 4 bases from V and 2 bases from J; bases unmatched to any gene: 1. This CDR3 spans 15 amino acids. In germline, CDR1 is LGHNA, CDR2 YNFKEQ. The source material was PBMCs, sampled about 450 days after intestinal transplant. This chain joins TRBV4-2 and TRBJ2-7, with TRBD2 identical over 14 bases. This receptor was identified in a human patient who received an intestinal transplant, so some T cells may come from the graft donor. CDR3 DNA: TGTGCCAGCAGCCCGGGACTAGCGGGGGCCTACGAGCAGTACTTC. Protein product: CASSPGLAGAYEQYF.